Here is one TCR beta chain with its context. Its specificity is unknown. The protocol was immunoSEQ multiplex PCR, while the TCRdb copy is restricted to in-frame clones and leaves out a portion. Of about 2.3 million clones listed, just over 90% are singletons. The data were taken from a study of shared clonotypes between healthy human individuals. Looking at the study overall: Per-donor plates numbered three CD4 naive, three CD4 memory, two CD8 naive and one CD8 memory.

Donors were healthy HIV-negative adults without recent acute infections or vaccinations. Findings and limits, study-wide: The four-donor shared clonotypes exceeded non-shared clonotypes in generation probability, with non-shared ones scoring lower. Four donors shared about 4.8% of their naive CD4 clonotypes.

The receptor's source is a man younger than 35 in good health. Some clones in this sample may be carry-over from other donors' samples. Source material: naive CD4+ T cells from PBMCs. Subset of the sample: CD45RA+ positively selected.

CDR3: CARSFRVRTGELFF. Here the CDR3 DNA reads TGTGCCAGAAGCTTCCGGGTCCGCACCGGGGAGCTGTTTTTT. V is TRBV5-3 and J is TRBJ2-2; no firm D call. TRBV5-3 is an open reading frame whose function is uncertain. V was clipped by 2 bases and J by 4 bases, with 9 bases between them. The CDR3 has 14 residues.